The following is a TCR beta chain sequence with its context. The assay was immunoSEQ multiplex PCR, and TCRdb's table has in-frame clones only and misses some. The sample has 100,000 or so clones; about 96% are singletons. Per the germline V gene, CDR1 is SGDLS and CDR2 is YYNGEE. This CDR3 region has 12 residues. Deletions cut 3 bases from V and 8 bases from J, with 9 bases between. This record belongs to a study of technical replicates of blood from several donors. The origin of this receptor is a human donor in good health. Sequenced material: T cells isolated from PBMCs. The chain combines TRBV9 with TRBJ2-1; D is perhaps TRBD1 (6 bases). The CDR3 loop reads CASSATGYEQFF. CDR3 DNA sequence: TGTGCCAGCAGCGCGACAGGCTATGAGCAGTTCTTC. Combining the CDR3 with reference TRBV9 and TRBJ2-1 gives the whole variable domain DSGVTQTPKHLITATGQRVTLRCSPRSGDLSVYWYQQSLDQGLQFLIQYYNGEERAKGNILERFSAQQFPDLHSELNLSSLELGDSALYFCASSATGYEQFFGPGTRLTVL.